These 26 T cell receptor beta chains originate from one sample sequenced in a study of cytomegalovirus exposure and HLA in healthy donors. Primers included in the PCR were 60 Vbeta and 13 Jbeta primers. Measured with immunoSEQ multiplex PCR; TCRdb has only the in-frame clones, and not every one. The sample records 150,000 or so clones, roughly 80% being singletons. The specimen sequenced was PBMCs. These receptors were collected from a male donor in good health and CMV-seronegative.

This chain links TRBV5-1 with TRBJ2-5; TRBD2 aligns across 9 bases. The CDR3 contains 16 residues. Germline V gene sequence: CDR1 SGHRS, CDR2 YFSETQ. J gave up 2 bases and V 1 base, and 6 bases lay outside the gene matches. The CDR3, as DNA: TGCGCCAGCAGCTTGTCGGTAGCGGGGGTACAAGAGACCCAGTACTTC. Its protein is CASSLSVAGVQETQYF.

This chain connects TRBV28 to TRBJ1-1; 7 bases map to TRBD1. The CDR3 totals 15 residues. Germline assignment: CDR1 MDHEN and CDR2 SYDVKM. V was pared by 5 bases and J by 1 base, with 7 bases of the junction left unmatched. The CDR3 DNA sequence: TGTGCCAGCAGTCCGCGAGGGACAGAGAACACTGAAGCTTTCTTT. This encodes CASSPRGTENTEAFF.

This CDR3 is CASSFRGPEAYEQYF. As DNA, the CDR3 is TGTGCCAGCAGTTTTAGGGGGCCGGAGGCCTACGAGCAGTACTTC. This chain connects TRBV27 to TRBJ2-7, with TRBD1 matching 7 bases. J gave up 2 bases and V 3 bases, and 7 bases lay outside the gene matches. Germline V CDR1 and CDR2: MNHEY, SMNVEV (reference sequence). The CDR3 is made up of 15 amino acids.

The chain combines TRBV7-9 with TRBJ1-4; possibly TRBD1 for D (5 bases). Germline V CDR1 and CDR2: SEHNR, FQNEAQ (reference sequence). This CDR3 has 13 amino acids. V was shortened by 4 bases and J by 7 bases, with 10 bases between the two germline ends. The CDR3 here is CASSYGQVEKLFF. The DNA of the CDR3 is TGTGCCAGCAGCTACGGACAAGTTGAAAAACTGTTTTTT.

The chain joins TRBV5-1 to TRBJ2-7, with 7 bases that match TRBD1. V shed 7 bases, J shed 6 bases, and the junction held 19 bases outside the gene matches. The CDR3 runs to 16 residues. The germline V gene encodes CDR1 SGHRS and CDR2 YFSETQ. CDR3 sequence: CASHDLQGSHPPEQYF. DNA of the CDR3: TGCGCCAGCCATGATTTACAGGGGTCCCATCCCCCCGAGCAGTACTTC.

V gene TRBV11-2 combines with J gene TRBJ2-7, with 9 bases that match TRBD2. Losses at the gene ends were 3 bases for V and 5 bases for J; bases not matched to a gene: 14. Per the germline V gene, CDR1 is SGHAT and CDR2 is FQNNGV. This CDR3 has 17 amino acids. CDR3 nucleotides: TGTGCCAGCAGCTTCCCCCCTTGGCGGGGGGGTTATGACGAGCAGTACTTC. Its protein product is CASSFPPWRGGYDEQYF.

This chain connects TRBV7-2 to TRBJ2-5, with TRBD2 identical over 7 bases. This CDR3 contains 14 residues. The germline V gene encodes CDR1 SGHTA and CDR2 FQGNSA. V lost 1 base and J lost 5; bases outside the gene matches: 4. This chain's CDR3 is CASSLGGGGETQYF. CDR3 DNA sequence: TGTGCCAGCAGCTTAGGGGGGGGAGGGGAGACCCAGTACTTC.

A few counts support this clone. The chain links TRBV5-5 to TRBJ2-1; TRBD2 matches at 12 bases. The V segment lost 0 bases and the J segment 0 bases; nucleotides outside the gene matches: 4. Per the germline V gene, CDR1 is SGHKS and CDR2 is YYEKEE (reference sequence). The CDR3 length is 18 residues. The CDR3 DNA is TGTGCCAGCAGCTTGGGACTAGCGGGAGAAGCCTCCTACAATGAGCAGTTCTTC. Amino acids: CASSLGLAGEASYNEQFF.

The chain uses TRBV13 and TRBJ1-1; TRBD1 matches 9 bases. The CDR3 consists of 15 residues. V lost 4 bases and J lost 5; bases outside the gene matches: 8. Germline V gives CDR1 PRHDT, CDR2 FYEKMQ (reference sequence). CDR3 residues: CASSSDRGWRTEAFF. CDR3 sequence (DNA): TGTGCCAGCAGCTCGGACAGGGGCTGGAGGACTGAAGCTTTCTTT.

The CDR3 DNA reads as TGCGCCAGCAGTGACGTTGATGAGCAGTTCTTC. Its protein product is CASSDVDEQFF. The genes are TRBV10-1 and TRBJ2-1; no clear D gene. CDR3 length: 11 amino acids. Germline CDR1 WNHNN, CDR2 SYGVQD (reference sequence). The ends were cut back, 3 bases at V and 8 bases at J, with 5 bases in the middle.

The V call is TRBV6-1, the J call TRBJ1-4; D is unclear. Between the trimmed V and J ends, which lost 8 bases and 8 bases, there was a span of 18 bases. Germline V CDR1 and CDR2: MNHNS, SASEGT. The CDR3 runs 14 residues. The CDR3 reads CASESGNWREKLFF. The CDR3, as DNA: TGTGCCAGCGAGAGCGGGAACTGGCGGGAAAAACTGTTTTTT.

The rearrangement links TRBV11-2 to TRBJ1-1; D is uncertain. CDR1 is SGHAT and CDR2 is FQNNGV in the germline V gene. The CDR3 has 13 residues. V was trimmed by 3 bases and J by 3 bases, leaving 8 bases between them. The CDR3 spells CASSFERDTEAFF. CDR3 in DNA: TGTGCCAGCAGCTTCGAGAGGGACACTGAAGCTTTCTTT.

CDR3 region: CASSPPRQGVYGYTF. CDR3 DNA: TGTGCCAGCAGTCCCCCCAGGCAGGGCGTCTATGGCTACACCTTC. This chain connects TRBV6-6 to TRBJ1-2, with a possible D match to TRBD1 (5 bases). The CDR3 runs 15 residues. Germline-derived CDR1 and CDR2 are MNHNY and SVGAGI (reference sequence). Trimming left V 5 bases short and J 4 bases short, with 17 bases between.

The CDR3 region is CASSISGDLYEQYF. The CDR3 DNA sequence: TGTGCCAGTAGTATTTCGGGGGATCTCTACGAGCAGTACTTC. The V gene is TRBV19, the J gene TRBJ2-7; D may be TRBD2 (6 bases). The CDR3 totals 14 residues. CDR1 LNHDA and CDR2 SQIVND come from the germline V gene (reference sequence). V was pared by 3 bases and J by 3 bases, with 12 bases between. Filled out from reference TRBV19 and TRBJ2-7, the complete variable domain reads DGGITQSPKYLFRKEGQNVTLSCEQNLNHDAMYWYRQDPGQGLRLIYYSQIVNDFQKGDIAEGYSVSREKKESFPLTVTSAQKNPTAFYLCASSISGDLYEQYFGPGTRLTVT.

This clone has just a few counts. V and J are TRBV30 and TRBJ1-4; the D is unclear. CDR1 and CDR2 (germline): GTSNPN, SVGIG (reference sequence). V was clipped by 4 bases and J by 8 bases, with 8 bases between them. The CDR3 has 11 amino acids. The CDR3 DNA reads as TGTGCCTGGACCATGCGGGAAAAACTGTTTTTT. As protein: CAWTMREKLFF.

The chain combines TRBV7-2 with TRBJ1-2; D not resolved. The CDR3 is made up of 15 amino acids. With 4 bases removed from V and 8 bases from J, the gap between germline ends came to 20 bases. Germline V gene lookup returns CDR1 SGHTA and CDR2 FQGNSA. The CDR3, as DNA: TGTGCCAGCAGCTCCCGCGGGCCCGCTGGAGGAGGCTACACCTTC. This codes for CASSSRGPAGGGYTF. The whole variable domain, remainder taken from reference TRBV7-2 and TRBJ1-2, is GAGVSQSPSNKVTEKGKDVELRCDPISGHTALYWYRQSLGQGLEFLIYFQGNSAPDKSGLPSDRFSAERTGGSVSTLTIQRTQQEDSAVYLCASSSRGPAGGGYTFGSGTRLTVV.

This chain connects TRBV5-1 to TRBJ2-5, with unresolved D. V was trimmed by 0 bases and J by 5 bases, leaving 14 bases between them. Per the germline V gene, CDR1 is SGHRS and CDR2 is YFSETQ. The CDR3 is 15 amino acids. The CDR3 DNA reads as TGCGCCAGCAGCTTGGTACTCCCCCCGCGGGAGACCCAGTACTTC. Its protein product is CASSLVLPPRETQYF.

The rearrangement joins TRBV6-4 to TRBJ1-5; D gene unclear. The V end was cut by 6 bases, the J end by 6 bases, with 12 bases between. Per germline, CDR1 MRHNA and CDR2 SNTAGT. The CDR3 consists of 13 residues. CDR3 sequence (DNA): TGTGCCAGCAGCCCGTCCCGGGGTCAGCCCCAGCATTTT. Its translation is CASSPSRGQPQHF.

The chain combines TRBV5-4 with TRBJ1-5, with D perhaps TRBD1 (6 bases). Deletions cut 0 bases from V and 0 bases from J, with 16 bases between. The CDR3 consists of 18 residues. Germline V gene sequence: CDR1 SGHNT, CDR2 YYREEE (reference sequence). The CDR3 spells CASSLDRDRGISNQPQHF. The DNA of the CDR3 is TGTGCCAGCAGCTTGGACAGGGATAGAGGGATTAGCAATCAGCCCCAGCATTTT. Based on the CDR3 plus reference TRBV5-4 and TRBJ1-5, the full variable domain is ETGVTQSPTHLIKTRGQQVTLRCSSQSGHNTVSWYQQALGQGPQFIFQYYREEENGRGNFPPRFSGLQFPNYSSELNVNALELDDSALYLCASSLDRDRGISNQPQHFGDGTRLSIL.

The chain uses TRBV5-1 and TRBJ1-2, with D perhaps matching TRBD1 (6 bases). The CDR3 extends over 15 amino acids. Germline V CDR1 and CDR2: SGHRS, YFSETQ. V lost 4 bases, J lost 0 bases, and 13 bases lay in between. DNA for the CDR3: TGCGCCAGCAGCACCACAGGGCGGACTAACTATGGCTACACCTTC. This encodes CASSTTGRTNYGYTF.

The chain recombines TRBV18 with TRBJ1-2; tentatively, D is TRBD1 (6 bases). V dropped 3 bases and J dropped 1 base, with 9 bases sitting between them. The CDR3 runs 14 residues. Germline V gene sequence: CDR1 KGHSH, CDR2 LQKENI. CDR3 DNA: TGTGCCAGCTCACCGACAGGTCTTAACTATGGCTACACCTTC. Translating gives CASSPTGLNYGYTF.

The chain links TRBV10-3 to TRBJ1-4, with a weak D call TRBD1 (6 bases). Germline V lookup: CDR1 ENHRY, CDR2 SYGVKD. This CDR3 contains 15 residues. Trimming took 0 bases from V and 8 from J, leaving 13 bases between them. In DNA form, the CDR3 reads TGTGCCATCAGTGAGTCCGCTCCTAGGGGGGAAAAACTGTTTTTT. Translation gives CAISESAPRGEKLFF.

The V and J genes are TRBV6-6 and TRBJ1-5; D uncertain. Deletions cut 3 bases from V and 0 bases from J, with 6 bases between. Per the germline V gene, CDR1 is MNHNY and CDR2 is SVGAGI (reference sequence). The length of the CDR3 is 14 residues. The CDR3 protein is CASSYDISNQPQHF. Written as DNA, the CDR3 is TGTGCCAGCAGTTATGACATTAGCAATCAGCCCCAGCATTTT.

This clone was counted between two and nine times. The CDR3: CASRRDSSYEQYF. The CDR3 DNA follows: TGTGCCAGCAGAAGGGACAGCTCCTACGAGCAGTACTTC. The chain links TRBV27 to TRBJ2-7; 7 positions match TRBD1. The germline V gene has CDR1 MNHEY and CDR2 SMNVEV (reference sequence). The CDR3 is made up of 13 amino acids. Trimming took 6 bases from V and 0 from J; bases not matched to a gene: 2.

The J gene is TRBJ2-4, the V gene TRBV7-8; D gene ambiguous. Germline V lookup: CDR1 SGHVS, CDR2 FQNEAQ. Deletions cut 4 bases from V and 9 bases from J, with 13 bases between. This CDR3 is 13 amino acids long. CDR3 in DNA: TGTGCCAGCAGCTCCTCTACCGCCGGCATTCAGTACTTC. It encodes CASSSSTAGIQYF.

The rearrangement uses TRBV5-1 and TRBJ1-5, with unresolved D. The germline V and J ends were trimmed by 2 bases and 7 bases, with 13 bases remaining between them. The CDR3 totals 14 residues. Germline V CDR1 and CDR2: SGHRS, YFSETQ. The DNA for the CDR3 is TGCGCCAGCAGCTTAGGAGAGGGTAACCAGCCCCAGCATTTT. Protein: CASSLGEGNQPQHF.